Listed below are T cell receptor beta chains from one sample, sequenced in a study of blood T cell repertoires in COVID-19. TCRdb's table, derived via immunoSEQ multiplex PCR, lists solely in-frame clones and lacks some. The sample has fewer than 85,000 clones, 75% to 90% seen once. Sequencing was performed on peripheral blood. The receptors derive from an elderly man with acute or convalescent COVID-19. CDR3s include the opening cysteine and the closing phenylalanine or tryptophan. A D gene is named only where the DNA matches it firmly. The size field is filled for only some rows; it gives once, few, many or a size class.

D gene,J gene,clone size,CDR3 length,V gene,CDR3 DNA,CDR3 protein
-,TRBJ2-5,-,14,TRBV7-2,TGTGCCAGCAGCTTATGGCGGGGACAAGAGACCCAGTACTTC,CASSLWRGQETQYF
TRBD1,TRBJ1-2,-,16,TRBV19,TGTGCCAGTAGTATAAGCCAGACAGGGCTGTCTGGTGGCTACACCTTC,CASSISQTGLSGGYTF
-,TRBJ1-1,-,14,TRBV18,TGTGCCAGCTCGCCTAAGGACTTGAACACTGAAGCTTTCTTT,CASSPKDLNTEAFF
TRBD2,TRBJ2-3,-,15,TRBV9,TGTGCCAGCAGCCCCAGCGGGGGGGCTGGAGATACGCAGTATTTT,CASSPSGGAGDTQYF
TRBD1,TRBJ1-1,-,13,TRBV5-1,TGCGCCAGCAGCTTCCTGACAGGGCGTGAAGCTTTCTTT,CASSFLTGREAFF
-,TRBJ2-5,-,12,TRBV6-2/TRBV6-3,TGTGCCAGCAGTTCGGCGGTAGAGACCCAGTACTTC,CASSSAVETQYF
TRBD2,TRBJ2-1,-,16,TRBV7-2,TGTGCCAGCAGCCCGCCGGGACTAGCGGGAGCCAATGAGCAGTTCTTC,CASSPPGLAGANEQFF
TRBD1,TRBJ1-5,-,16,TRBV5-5,TGTGCCAGCAGCCCTGGGACAGGGGCTAGCAATCAGCCCCAGCATTTT,CASSPGTGASNQPQHF
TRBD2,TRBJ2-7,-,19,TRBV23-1,TGCGCCAGCAGTCAATCACGCGCGGCCGGGAGCGGGAACTCCTACGAGCAGTACTTC,CASSQSRAAGSGNSYEQYF
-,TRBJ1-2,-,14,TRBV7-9,TGTGCCAGCAGCTTAAGGGCAGCGGAATATGGCTACACCTTC,CASSLRAAEYGYTF
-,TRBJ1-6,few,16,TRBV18,TGTGCCAGCTCACCATATACCAGGGGAACTAATTCACCCCTCCACTTT,CASSPYTRGTNSPLHF
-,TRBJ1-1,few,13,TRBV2,TGTGCCAGCAGTGAAGGAGGGAACACTGAAGCTTTCTTT,CASSEGGNTEAFF
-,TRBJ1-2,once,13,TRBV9,TGTGCCAGCAGCTCCTCAAGACAGTCCGGCTACACCTTC,CASSSSRQSGYTF
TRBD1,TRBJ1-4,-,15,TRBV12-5,TGTGCTAGTGGTTTGGTGCAGGGGGTGACAGAAAAACTGTTTTTT,CASGLVQGVTEKLFF
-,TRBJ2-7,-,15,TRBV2,TGTGCCAGCAGTGAAGCTTCTAATCTCTCCTACGAGCAGTACTTC,CASSEASNLSYEQYF
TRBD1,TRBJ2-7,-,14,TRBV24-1,TGTGCCACCAGCCAACCGGGACAGGGGGGCGAGCAGTACTTC,CATSQPGQGGEQYF
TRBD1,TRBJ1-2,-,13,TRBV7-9,TGTGCCAGCAGCTTAGACAGGGGCCATGGCTACACCTTC,CASSLDRGHGYTF
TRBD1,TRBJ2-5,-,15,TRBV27,TGTGCCAGCAGCCGACCCGGGACAGGGGACGAGACCCAGTACTTC,CASSRPGTGDETQYF
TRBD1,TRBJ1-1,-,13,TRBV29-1,TGCAGCGGGACAGGGGGACGAAGCACTGAAGCTTTCTTT,CSGTGGRSTEAFF
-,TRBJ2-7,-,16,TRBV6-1,TGTGCCAGCAGTGAACGTTATGGCAGGTTCTCCTACGAGCAGTACTTC,CASSERYGRFSYEQYF
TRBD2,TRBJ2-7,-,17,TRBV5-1,TGCGCCAGCAGCCCCGTTGGGACTAGCGGGAGTACCTACGAGCAGTACTTC,CASSPVGTSGSTYEQYF
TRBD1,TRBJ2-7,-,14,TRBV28,TGTGCCAGCACTCCCGGGGACAGGGCTTACGAGCAGTACTTC,CASTPGDRAYEQYF
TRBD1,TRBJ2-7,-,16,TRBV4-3,TGCGCCAGCAGCCAAGACTTAGGGGGCGGCCTCTACGAGCAGTACTTC,CASSQDLGGGLYEQYF
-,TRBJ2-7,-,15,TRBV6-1,TGTGCCAGCAGTGACCTCCGGAGGGACTCAGGCGAGCAGTACTTC,CASSDLRRDSGEQYF
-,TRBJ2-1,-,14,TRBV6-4,TGTGCCAGCAGTGTGAGTGACATAGGCAATGAGCAGTTCTTC,CASSVSDIGNEQFF
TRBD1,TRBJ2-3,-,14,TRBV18,TGTGCCAGCTCACCCGGGACAGGCACAGATACGCAGTATTTT,CASSPGTGTDTQYF
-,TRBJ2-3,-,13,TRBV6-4,TGTGCCAGCAGTTACCGAGACACAGATACGCAGTATTTT,CASSYRDTDTQYF
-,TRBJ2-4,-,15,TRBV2,TGTGCCAGCAGGGGGACTTCCATAGCCAAAAACATTCAGTACTTC,CASRGTSIAKNIQYF